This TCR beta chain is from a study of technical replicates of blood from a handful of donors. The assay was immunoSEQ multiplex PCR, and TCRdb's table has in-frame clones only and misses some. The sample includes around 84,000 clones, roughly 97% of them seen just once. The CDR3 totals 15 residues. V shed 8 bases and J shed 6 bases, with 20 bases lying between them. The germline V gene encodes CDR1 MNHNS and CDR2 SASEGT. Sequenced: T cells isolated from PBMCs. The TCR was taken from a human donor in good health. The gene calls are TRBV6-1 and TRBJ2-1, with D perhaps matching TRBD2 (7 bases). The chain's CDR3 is CASCGWQAGANEQFF. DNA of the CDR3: TGTGCCAGCTGCGGCTGGCAGGCGGGGGCCAATGAGCAGTTCTTC.